The 8 T cell receptor beta chains below were found in one sample sequenced in a study of OX40 agonist ivuxolimab in advanced cancers. The library was produced with the immunoSEQ multiplex PCR assay. In its TCRdb copy, this immuneACCESS table keeps in-frame sequences only and misses some clones. Where compared with another copy, unresolved V genes explain less than half of these, and the others have no known cause. This sample lists approximately 77,000 clones; 85% to 95% were detected once. The ten largest clones take up approximately 10% of the sample. The sequencing used CD4+ or CD8+ T cells sorted from blood, collected in a trial of the OX40 agonist ivuxolimab. Source of these receptors: an adult with an advanced solid tumor such as melanoma, head and neck, liver or kidney cancer.

This chain uses TRBV27 with TRBJ2-3; 11 positions match TRBD2. The CDR3 contains 16 residues. Germline CDR1 reads MNHEY; CDR2 reads SMNVEV (reference sequence). V gave up 4 bases and J gave up 4 bases; unmatched junction bases: 7. DNA for the CDR3: TGTGCCAGCAGTTATATAGCGGGGGGGCTCTCAGATACGCAGTATTTT. Its translation: CASSYIAGGLSDTQYF.

V and J are TRBV6-5 and TRBJ1-1; unclear D gene. The CDR3 totals 13 residues. V was shortened by 8 bases and J by 0 bases, with 10 bases between the two germline ends. Germline V gene sequence: CDR1 MNHEY, CDR2 SVGAGI. CDR3 protein: CASGVSLNTEAFF. CDR3 nucleotides: TGTGCCAGCGGGGTTAGCCTGAACACTGAAGCTTTCTTT.

In nucleotides, the CDR3 is TGTGCCAGCAGTTTGGTGACAGGGCCTGGGGCCAACGTCCTGACTTTC. It translates to CASSLVTGPGANVLTF. The chain links TRBV27 to TRBJ2-6; TRBD1 matches at 7 bases. Trimming took 3 bases from V and 2 from J; bases not matched to a gene: 4. The germline V gene encodes CDR1 MNHEY and CDR2 SMNVEV (reference sequence). The length of the CDR3 is 16 residues.

The V call is TRBV4-1, the J call TRBJ1-6; D gene uncertain. The CDR3 is 12 amino acids. Germline V gives CDR1 MGHRA, CDR2 YSYEKL. Trimming left V 1 base short and J 9 bases short, with 4 bases between. This CDR3 reads CASSQVGSPLHF. The CDR3 DNA reads TGCGCCAGCAGCCAAGTGGGTTCACCCCTCCACTTT.

V usage is TRBV2 and J usage is TRBJ2-7; 10 bases fit TRBD1. Looked up from germline, CDR1 is SNHLY and CDR2 is FYNNEI. The ends lost 11 bases at V and 0 bases at J; junction bases unmatched: 4. There are 13 residues in the CDR3. In nucleotides, the CDR3 is TGTGCCGTAGGGACAGGGGACTCCTACGAGCAGTACTTC. This encodes CAVGTGDSYEQYF. The full variable domain, completed using reference TRBV2 and TRBJ2-7, is EPEVTQTPSHQVTQMGQEVILRCVPISNHLYFYWYRQILGQKVEFLVSFYNNEISEKSEIFDDQFSVERPDGSNFTLKIRSTKLEDSAMYFCAVGTGDSYEQYFGPGTRLTVT.

The V call is TRBV27, the J call TRBJ1-2, with D possibly TRBD1 on 6 matching bases. Germline CDR1 is MNHEY and CDR2 is SMNVEV (reference sequence). The ends were cut back, 6 bases at V and 8 bases at J, with 22 bases in the middle. The CDR3 consists of 15 residues. CDR3 in amino acids: CASSLPGTPSGGYTF. The CDR3 bases are TGTGCCAGCAGCCTTCCCGGGACACCTTCTGGGGGCTACACCTTC.

V and J are TRBV14 and TRBJ1-2; tentative D call: TRBD1 (6 bases). The CDR3 contains 16 residues. Germline V CDR1 and CDR2: SGHDN, FVKESK. Trimming shortened V by 2 bases and J by 1 base, and 14 bases separated the two germline ends. CDR3 region: CASSQFSGGSNYGYTF. In DNA form, the CDR3 reads TGTGCCAGCAGCCAATTTTCGGGGGGCAGTAACTATGGCTACACCTTC. Full variable domain (missing parts from reference TRBV14 and TRBJ1-2): EAGVTQFPSHSVIEKGQTVTLRCDPISGHDNLYWYRRVMGKEIKFLLHFVKESKQDESGMPNNRFLAERTGGTYSTLKVQPAELEDSGVYFCASSQFSGGSNYGYTFGSGTRLTVV.

The V call is TRBV5-1, the J call TRBJ2-5; no clear D. The germline gives CDR1 SGHRS, CDR2 YFSETQ. This CDR3 has 13 amino acids. V dropped 0 bases and J dropped 5 bases, with 8 bases sitting between them. CDR3 DNA sequence: TGCGCCAGCAGCTTGGTCGTGTGGGAGACCCAGTACTTC. It codes for CASSLVVWETQYF.